These 16 T cell receptor beta chains originate from one sample sequenced in a study of beta chain features in type 1 diabetes. Notes on the study in general: A moderate, significant TCRB CDR3 shortening appeared in type 1 diabetes across four CD4+ subsets.

Expressed TCRB transcripts got sequenced, as all isolated RNA was reverse transcribed. Using immunoSEQ multiplex PCR, the repertoire was profiled, and TCRdb retains in-frame clones only, with some absent. The data contain approximately 50,000 clones, about 64% of them seen just once; the ten biggest clones take up roughly 0.3%. Which antigens these TCRs recognize remains unknown. The sample comprised stem cell memory CD4+ T cells from blood. The receptors originated from a woman in her twenties or thirties with type 1 diabetes.

This CDR3 reads CASSLGQSNYGYTF. Here the CDR3 DNA reads TGCGCCAGCAGCTTGGGACAGAGTAACTATGGCTACACCTTC. The chain joins TRBV5-1 to TRBJ1-2, with D perhaps matching TRBD1 (5 bases). This CDR3 has 14 residues. Trimming removed 0 bases at V and 1 base at J, with 7 bases between. From germline, CDR1 is SGHRS and CDR2 YFSETQ.

The chain employs TRBV30 and TRBJ1-5, with a possible D match to TRBD1 (5 bases). Looked up from germline, CDR1 is GTSNPN and CDR2 is SVGIG (reference sequence). This CDR3 region has 13 residues. Trimming removed 4 bases at V and 7 bases at J, with 14 bases between. The CDR3 here is CAWNRGGRQPQHF. The CDR3 coding sequence is TGTGCCTGGAATAGGGGTGGCCGGCAGCCCCAGCATTTT.

This clone appeared once. CDR3 bases: TGTGCCAGCAGTGAGGCTAGCGACTCCTACGAGCAGTACTTC. As protein: CASSEASDSYEQYF. V usage is TRBV2 and J usage is TRBJ2-7, with D tentatively TRBD2 (6 bases). Germline values: CDR1 SNHLY, CDR2 FYNNEI. The CDR3 contains 14 residues. Trimming left V 3 bases short and J 0 bases short, with 9 bases between.

This clone was found once. V usage is TRBV4-2 and J usage is TRBJ2-3; D might be TRBD1 (5 bases). Trimming pared 2 bases from V and 0 bases from J, leaving 6 bases between. The CDR3 is 14 residues long. Germline-derived CDR1 and CDR2 are LGHNA and YNFKEQ. In DNA form, the CDR3 reads TGTGCCAGCAGCCAAAGGGGTAGCACAGATACGCAGTATTTT. It yields the protein CASSQRGSTDTQYF.

The chain carries TRBV9 and TRBJ1-2, with 10 bases identical to TRBD1. Trimming removed 4 bases from V and 8 bases from J; junction bases left unmatched: 17. The CDR3 is 17 residues long. Germline lookup yields CDR1 SGDLS and CDR2 YYNGEE. The CDR3 spells CASSHGTGARLSLGYTF. The CDR3 region has the DNA TGTGCCAGCAGCCATGGGACAGGGGCCCGACTATCCTTAGGCTACACCTTC.

The CDR3: CASSRTSGRTDSYNEQFF. As DNA, the CDR3 is TGTGCCAGCTCCAGGACTAGCGGGAGGACCGACTCCTACAATGAGCAGTTCTTC. The chain links TRBV18 to TRBJ2-1; 14 nucleotides agree with TRBD2. Germline V gives CDR1 KGHSH, CDR2 LQKENI. There are 18 residues in the CDR3. The trim removed 6 bases at V and 0 bases at J, leaving 7 bases unmatched.

The rearrangement joins TRBV18 to TRBJ2-3, with 9 positions matching TRBD2. There are 18 residues in the CDR3. V gave up 6 bases and J gave up 1 base; unmatched junction bases: 14. Germline-derived CDR1 and CDR2 are KGHSH and LQKENI. CDR3: CASSLAAASGIGTDTQYF. The CDR3 DNA is TGTGCCAGCTCGCTCGCGGCAGCTAGCGGGATAGGCACAGATACGCAGTATTTT.

The chain couples TRBV5-6 to TRBJ2-5; D is uncertain. The better agreement between TRBJ2-7 and the DNA end casts doubt on the J call. CDR1 and CDR2 from the germline V gene are SGHDT and YYEEEE. The CDR3 is 13 residues long. This CDR3 is CASSLRRGYEQYF. CDR3 coding DNA: TGTGCCAGCAGCTTGAGAAGAGGATACGAGCAGTACTTC.

The rearrangement uses TRBV5-1 and TRBJ2-2; 12 bases map to TRBD2. The CDR3 consists of 16 residues. Germline V gene sequence: CDR1 SGHRS, CDR2 YFSETQ. The V gene end was trimmed by 0 bases and the J gene end by 6 bases; junction bases not matched to a gene: 3. The CDR3 loop reads CASSLGGLAGSGELFF. The CDR3, as DNA: TGCGCCAGCAGCTTGGGTGGACTAGCGGGATCCGGGGAGCTGTTTTTT.

The chain employs TRBV29-1 and TRBJ2-7; 8 nucleotides agree with TRBD1. The V and J ends lost 7 bases and 4 bases, in that order; junction bases with no gene match: 6. CDR3 length equals 12 residues. Germline CDR1 is SQVTM and CDR2 is ANQGSEA. The CDR3 sequence: CSARDRGYEQYF. The CDR3 DNA is TGCAGCGCCCGTGACAGGGGATACGAGCAGTACTTC.

In DNA, the CDR3 is TGTGCCAGCAGCGTAGGAGCGGGAGAGGGGACCGGGGAGCTGTTTTTT. Protein product: CASSVGAGEGTGELFF. V usage is TRBV9 and J usage is TRBJ2-2, with TRBD2 identical over 8 bases. Trimming took 0 bases from V and 5 from J; bases not matched to a gene: 6. Germline V lookup: CDR1 SGDLS, CDR2 YYNGEE. The CDR3 totals 16 residues.

The chain carries TRBV7-9 and TRBJ2-1, with a weak D call TRBD1 (6 bases). The germline gives CDR1 SEHNR, CDR2 FQNEAQ (reference sequence). Trimming took 3 bases from V and 4 from J, leaving 10 bases between them. This CDR3 is built from 14 residues. In DNA form, the CDR3 reads TGTGCCAGCAGCTTCGAAGGACAGTACAATGAGCAGTTCTTC. This gives the protein CASSFEGQYNEQFF.

The chain is built from TRBV5-1 and TRBJ1-4, with D possibly matching TRBD1 (6 bases). CDR1 SGHRS and CDR2 YFSETQ come from the germline V gene. CDR3 length: 16 amino acids. The V end lost 2 bases, the J end lost 3 bases, and 14 bases lay between the germline ends. The CDR3 coding sequence is TGCGCCAGCAGCTTATCAGGGGAACCATCTAATGAAAAACTGTTTTTT. The encoded protein is CASSLSGEPSNEKLFF.

This clone was detected only a few times. V and J are TRBV30 and TRBJ2-5, with D hard to call. V was trimmed by 1 base and J by 3 bases, leaving 12 bases between them. Looked up from germline, CDR1 is GTSNPN and CDR2 is SVGIG (reference sequence). CDR3 size: 14 residues. The CDR3 here is CAWSGEAMEETQYF. CDR3 bases: TGTGCCTGGAGTGGAGAAGCGATGGAAGAGACCCAGTACTTC.

The table lists this clone with a few counts. This rearrangement joins TRBV15 to TRBJ1-1; 8 bases align to TRBD1. Trimming removed 10 bases from V and 0 bases from J; junction bases left unmatched: 7. The CDR3 is made up of 14 amino acids. Per germline, CDR1 LNHNV and CDR2 YYDKDF (reference sequence). DNA for the CDR3: TGTGCCATCGACCGGGACAGGATGAACACTGAAGCTTTCTTT. It specifies CAIDRDRMNTEAFF.

The J gene is TRBJ2-1, the V gene TRBV6-5; TRBD2 agrees at 9 bases. Looked up from germline, CDR1 is MNHEY and CDR2 is SVGAGI. Unmatched junction bases numbered 6, after V lost 0 bases and J lost 6 bases. The length of the CDR3 is 16 residues. CDR3 region: CASSYSRGRVRNEQFF. DNA for the CDR3: TGTGCCAGCAGTTACTCTCGCGGGAGGGTCCGCAATGAGCAGTTCTTC.